This T cell receptor (beta chain) came from a study of blood T cell repertoires in COVID-19. The overall study: Both acute and convalescent COVID-19 samples were obtained from the United States, Italy and Spain. The analysed material was cDNA or gDNA that came from T cells, B-cell-depleted T cells, or PBMCs.

This CDR3 has 15 amino acids. Germline V gene lookup returns CDR1 LGHDT and CDR2 YNNKEL (reference sequence). The V gene lost 5 bases and the J gene lost 4 bases, with 18 bases spanning the gap. Authors' data handling: Reference gene primers were amplified, and this amplification served to estimate nucleated cell counts. Libraries were prepared by immunoSEQ multiplex PCR; TCRdb keeps only in-frame clonotypes and omits some of them. V, J and clone size were drawn from that table, and D and trimming were deduced from the DNA. Among a few hundred thousand clones, 83% were seen once, and the ten largest hold about 4.5%.

The TCR sequence derives from a man in his sixties who had recovered from COVID-19. The sequenced sample was peripheral blood. V gene TRBV3-1 (or the pseudogene TRBV3-2) combines with J gene TRBJ2-7; TRBD1 is a possible D gene (6 bases). The CDR3 loop is CASSKQTTGLYEQYF. CDR3 sequence (DNA): TGTGCCAGCAGCAAGCAAACGACAGGCCTGTACGAGCAGTACTTC.